One and the same sample provided the 12 T cell receptor beta chains below, sequenced in a study of blood T cell repertoires in COVID-19. Measured with immunoSEQ multiplex PCR; TCRdb has only the in-frame clones, and not every one. The profile shows around 130,000 clones, around 90% of them singletons. The sequenced sample was peripheral blood. All receptors come from a man aged 50 to 60 with active COVID-19.

The V call is TRBV15, the J call TRBJ1-2, with 8 bases aligning to TRBD1. Looked up from germline, CDR1 is LNHNV and CDR2 is YYDKDF (reference sequence). The trim removed 5 bases at V and 4 bases at J, leaving 9 bases unmatched. CDR3 size: 15 residues. The CDR3 DNA sequence: TGTGCCACCAGCCGTACGACAGGGGTAGCCTATGGCTACACCTTC. This gives the protein CATSRTTGVAYGYTF.

The chain recombines TRBV18 with TRBJ1-3, with D unclear. Germline values: CDR1 KGHSH, CDR2 LQKENI. V lost 1 base to trimming and J lost 2 bases, with 3 bases between them. The CDR3 sequence is 13 residues long. CDR3 protein: CASSPRTGNTIYF. For the CDR3, the DNA is TGTGCCAGCTCACCACGTACTGGAAACACCATATATTTT.

There are a few counts of this clone. This chain connects TRBV2 to TRBJ2-5; 7 bases line up with TRBD1. Unmatched junction bases numbered 11, after V lost 8 bases and J lost 2 bases. The CDR3 totals 15 residues. The V gene's germline CDR1 is SNHLY and CDR2 FYNNEI. The CDR3 coding sequence is TGTGCCAGCGGCGGACAGTCAGGGGGACAAGAGACCCAGTACTTC. Translation: CASGGQSGGQETQYF. Filled out from reference TRBV2 and TRBJ2-5, the complete variable domain reads EPEVTQTPSHQVTQMGQEVILRCVPISNHLYFYWYRQILGQKVEFLVSFYNNEISEKSEIFDDQFSVERPDGSNFTLKIRSTKLEDSAMYFCASGGQSGGQETQYFGPGTRLLVL.

In DNA form, the CDR3 reads TGTGCCAGTAGTCTTCGAGCGGGAGAGCAGTTCTTC. Its translation: CASSLRAGEQFF. This chain joins TRBV19 and TRBJ2-1; 7 bases are a match to TRBD2. The CDR3 consists of 12 residues. V was clipped by 5 bases and J by 10 bases; unmatched bases: 5. CDR1 is LNHDA and CDR2 is SQIVND in the germline V gene (reference sequence).

The CDR3 DNA reads as TGTGCCAGTAGTTCCGCGGGGGGTAGTGAAAAACTGTTTTTT. Protein product: CASSSAGGSEKLFF. The chain uses TRBV19 and TRBJ1-4, with D perhaps TRBD1 (5 bases). This CDR3 has 14 residues. V lost 5 bases and J 7 bases, leaving 14 bases between the germline ends. From germline, CDR1 is LNHDA and CDR2 SQIVND (reference sequence).

The gene calls are TRBV5-1 and TRBJ1-1, with 8 bases lining up with TRBD1. The CDR3 contains 16 residues. Germline V gives CDR1 SGHRS, CDR2 YFSETQ. Trimming removed 3 bases from V and 1 base from J; junction bases left unmatched: 8. The CDR3 spells CASSSNAGGANTEAFF. CDR3 DNA: TGCGCCAGCAGCTCGAATGCAGGGGGCGCGAACACTGAAGCTTTCTTT.

The genes are TRBV11-1 and TRBJ2-6; no reliable D call. With 2 bases removed from V and 0 bases from J, the gap between germline ends came to 5 bases. CDR3 length: 15 residues. Germline lookup yields CDR1 SGHAT and CDR2 FQDESV (reference sequence). CDR3 in amino acids: CASSLTVSGANVLTF. The CDR3 DNA reads as TGTGCCAGCAGCTTAACGGTCTCTGGGGCCAACGTCCTGACTTTC.

This rearrangement joins TRBV9 to TRBJ1-2; a weak D match, TRBD1 (6 bases). V lost 4 bases, J lost 7 bases, and 17 bases lay in between. Per the germline V gene, CDR1 is SGDLS and CDR2 is YYNGEE. There are 14 residues in the CDR3. The CDR3 nucleotides read TGTGCCAGCAGCCCCGACCGGGGGGCCCTTGGCTACACCTTC. Translating gives CASSPDRGALGYTF.

This clone turned up a few times. The chain couples TRBV19 to TRBJ2-1, with TRBD2 identical over 9 bases. CDR1 and CDR2 (germline): LNHDA, SQIVND (reference sequence). With 4 bases clipped from V and 6 bases from J, the junction kept 7 bases outside the gene matches. The CDR3 runs to 15 residues. The CDR3 protein is CASSSPAGGTNEQFF. The CDR3, as DNA: TGTGCCAGTAGTAGTCCAGCGGGGGGAACCAATGAGCAGTTCTTC.

The chain links TRBV3-1 (or the pseudogene TRBV3-2) to TRBJ1-1; 10 bases match TRBD1. CDR1 is LGHDT and CDR2 is YNNKEL in the germline V gene (reference sequence). This CDR3 comprises 15 residues. With V trimmed by 3 bases and J by 3 bases, 4 bases remained unmatched. The CDR3 nucleotides are TGTGCCAGCAGCCAGGGGGACAGGGGACACACTGAAGCTTTCTTT. Amino acids: CASSQGDRGHTEAFF.

This chain connects TRBV24-1 to TRBJ1-1; D uncertain. Trimming cost V 5 bases and J 8 bases, with 11 bases left between them. The CDR3 length is 12 residues. The germline CDR1 and CDR2 sequences are KGHDR and SFDVKD. Here the CDR3 DNA reads TGTGCCACCAGTGGTTTCGCCGGGGAAGCTTTCTTT. This encodes CATSGFAGEAFF.

This sequence joins TRBV6-2 or TRBV6-3 and TRBJ1-5, with TRBD1 as a possible D gene (6 bases). Trimming took off 4 bases at V and 7 bases at J, with 17 bases between the two ends. CDR1 and CDR2 (germline): MNHEY, SVGEGT. This CDR3 is built from 15 residues. The CDR3 DNA is TGTGCCAGCAGTTCCCGCAACAGGGATCACCAGCCCCAGCATTTT. Its translation: CASSSRNRDHQPQHF.